The T cell receptor (beta chain) described here comes from a study of cytomegalovirus exposure and HLA in healthy donors. Overall study findings and caveats: A prior analysis recorded that most TCR beta V segments were productive about 87% or about 30% of the time.

On this clone itself: Antigen specificity is unknown.

PCR employed 60 Vbeta and 13 Jbeta primers. Only in-frame clones appear in the TCRdb table, and some are missing; sequencing was by immunoSEQ multiplex PCR. The sample has about 63,000 clones, about 72% seen once; the top ten hold roughly 25%. This CDR3 has 13 amino acids. Losses at the gene ends were 6 bases for V and 6 bases for J; bases not matched to a gene: 5. The germline V gene encodes CDR1 MNHEY and CDR2 SVGAGI. This chain connects TRBV6-5 to TRBJ1-5; TRBD1 matches at 7 bases. The TCR sequence derives from a man in his fifties or sixties in good health and CMV-seropositive. Sequenced material: PBMCs. Here the CDR3 reads CASRKGAGQPQHF. CDR3 sequence (DNA): TGTGCCAGCAGAAAGGGGGCAGGTCAGCCCCAGCATTTT.